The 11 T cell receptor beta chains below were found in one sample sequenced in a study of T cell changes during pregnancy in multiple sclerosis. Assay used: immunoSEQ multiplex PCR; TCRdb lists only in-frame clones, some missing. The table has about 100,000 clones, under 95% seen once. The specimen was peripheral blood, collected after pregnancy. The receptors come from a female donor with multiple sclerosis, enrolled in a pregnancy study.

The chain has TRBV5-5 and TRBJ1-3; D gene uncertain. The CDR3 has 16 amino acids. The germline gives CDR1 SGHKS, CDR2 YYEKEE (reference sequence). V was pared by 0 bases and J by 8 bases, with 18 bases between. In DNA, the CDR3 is TGTGCCAGCAGCTTGGAATGGGTTTCCCCCGGGGACACCATATATTTT. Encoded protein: CASSLEWVSPGDTIYF.

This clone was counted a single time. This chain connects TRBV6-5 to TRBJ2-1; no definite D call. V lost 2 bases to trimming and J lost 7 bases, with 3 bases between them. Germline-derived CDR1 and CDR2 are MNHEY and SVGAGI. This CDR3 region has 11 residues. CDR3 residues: CASSYQNEQFF. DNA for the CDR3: TGTGCCAGCAGTTACCAGAATGAGCAGTTCTTC.

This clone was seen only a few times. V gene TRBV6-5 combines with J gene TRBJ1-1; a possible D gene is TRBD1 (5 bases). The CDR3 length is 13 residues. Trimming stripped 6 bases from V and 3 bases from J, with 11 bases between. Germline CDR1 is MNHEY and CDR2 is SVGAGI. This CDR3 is CASRMGRHTEAFF. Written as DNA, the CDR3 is TGTGCCAGCAGAATGGGGCGGCACACTGAAGCTTTCTTT.

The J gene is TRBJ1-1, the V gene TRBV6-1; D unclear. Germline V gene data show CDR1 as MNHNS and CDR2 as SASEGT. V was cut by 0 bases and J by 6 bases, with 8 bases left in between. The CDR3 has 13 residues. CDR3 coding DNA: TGTGCCAGCAGTGAAGCGTCAGAGGCTGAAGCTTTCTTT. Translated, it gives CASSEASEAEAFF.

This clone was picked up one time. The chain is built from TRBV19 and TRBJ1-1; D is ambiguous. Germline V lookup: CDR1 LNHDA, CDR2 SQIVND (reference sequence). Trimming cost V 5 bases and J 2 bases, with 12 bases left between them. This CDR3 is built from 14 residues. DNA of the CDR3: TGTGCCAGTAGTCTCCACCGGGAAAACACTGAAGCTTTCTTT. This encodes CASSLHRENTEAFF.

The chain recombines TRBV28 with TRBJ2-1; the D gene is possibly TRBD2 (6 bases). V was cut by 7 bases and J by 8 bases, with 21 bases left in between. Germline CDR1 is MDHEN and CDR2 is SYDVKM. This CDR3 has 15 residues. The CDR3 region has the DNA TGTGCCAGCACGCCCTTGGGACTCAGGCCCCATGAGCAGTTCTTC. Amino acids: CASTPLGLRPHEQFF.

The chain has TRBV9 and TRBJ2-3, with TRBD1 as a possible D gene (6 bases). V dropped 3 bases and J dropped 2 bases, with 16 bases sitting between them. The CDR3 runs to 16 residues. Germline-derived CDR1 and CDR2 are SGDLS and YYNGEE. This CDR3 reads CASSAPTGHPTDTQYF. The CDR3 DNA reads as TGTGCCAGCAGCGCCCCTACAGGGCACCCCACAGATACGCAGTATTTT.

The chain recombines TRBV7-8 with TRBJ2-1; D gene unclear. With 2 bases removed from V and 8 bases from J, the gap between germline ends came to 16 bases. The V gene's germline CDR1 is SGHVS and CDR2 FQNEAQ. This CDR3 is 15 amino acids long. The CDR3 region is CASSLRRSIFHEQFF. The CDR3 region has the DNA TGTGCCAGCAGCTTACGCAGGTCCATTTTTCATGAGCAGTTCTTC.

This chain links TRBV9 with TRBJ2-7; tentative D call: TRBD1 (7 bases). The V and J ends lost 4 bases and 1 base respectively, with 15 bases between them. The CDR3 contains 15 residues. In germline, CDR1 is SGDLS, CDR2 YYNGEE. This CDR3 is CASSPTAGGSYEQYF. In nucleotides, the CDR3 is TGTGCCAGCAGCCCAACCGCAGGGGGGTCCTACGAGCAGTACTTC.

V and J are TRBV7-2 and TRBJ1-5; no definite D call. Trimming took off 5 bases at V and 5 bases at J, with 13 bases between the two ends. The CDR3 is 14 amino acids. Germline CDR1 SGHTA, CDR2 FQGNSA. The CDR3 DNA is TGTGCCAGCAGCAGGACTCCGGCGGATCAGCCCCAGCATTTT. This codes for CASSRTPADQPQHF.

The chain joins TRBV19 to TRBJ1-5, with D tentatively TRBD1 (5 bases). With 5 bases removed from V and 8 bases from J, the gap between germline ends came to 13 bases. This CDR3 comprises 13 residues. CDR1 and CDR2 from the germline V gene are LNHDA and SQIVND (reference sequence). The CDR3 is CASSAFQGKPQHF. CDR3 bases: TGTGCCAGTAGTGCCTTTCAGGGCAAGCCCCAGCATTTT.